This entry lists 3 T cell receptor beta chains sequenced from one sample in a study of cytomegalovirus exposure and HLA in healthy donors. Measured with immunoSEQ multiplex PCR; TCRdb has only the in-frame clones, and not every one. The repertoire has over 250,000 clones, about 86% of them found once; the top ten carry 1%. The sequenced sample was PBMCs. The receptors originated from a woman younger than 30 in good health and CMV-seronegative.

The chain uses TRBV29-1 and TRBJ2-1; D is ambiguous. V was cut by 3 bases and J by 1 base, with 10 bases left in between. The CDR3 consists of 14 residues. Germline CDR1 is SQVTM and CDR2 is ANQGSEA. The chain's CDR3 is CSVDSGRSYNEQFF. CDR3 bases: TGCAGCGTTGATTCAGGTCGGTCCTACAATGAGCAGTTCTTC.

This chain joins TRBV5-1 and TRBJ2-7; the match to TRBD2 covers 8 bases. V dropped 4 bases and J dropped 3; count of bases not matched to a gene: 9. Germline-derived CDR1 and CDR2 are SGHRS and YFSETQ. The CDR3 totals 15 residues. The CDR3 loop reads CASSGTRAQHYEQYF. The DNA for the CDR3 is TGCGCCAGCAGCGGGACTAGAGCCCAACACTACGAGCAGTACTTC.

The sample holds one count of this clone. CDR3 nucleotide sequence: TGTGCCAGCAGTGATAGGGACAAAGATAGAAACACCATATATTTT. Protein sequence: CASSDRDKDRNTIYF. The rearrangement uses TRBV25-1 and TRBJ1-3, with a weak D call TRBD1 (6 bases). Trimming took 3 bases from V and 5 from J, leaving 14 bases between them. Germline V gene lookup returns CDR1 MGHDK and CDR2 SYGVNS. This CDR3 is 15 amino acids long. The full variable domain, rest sourced from reference TRBV25-1 and TRBJ1-3, is EADIYQTPRYLVIGTGKKITLECSQTMGHDKMYWYQQDPGMELHLIHYSYGVNSTEKGDLSSESTVSRIRTEHFPLTLESARPSHTSQYLCASSDRDKDRNTIYFGEGSWLTVV.